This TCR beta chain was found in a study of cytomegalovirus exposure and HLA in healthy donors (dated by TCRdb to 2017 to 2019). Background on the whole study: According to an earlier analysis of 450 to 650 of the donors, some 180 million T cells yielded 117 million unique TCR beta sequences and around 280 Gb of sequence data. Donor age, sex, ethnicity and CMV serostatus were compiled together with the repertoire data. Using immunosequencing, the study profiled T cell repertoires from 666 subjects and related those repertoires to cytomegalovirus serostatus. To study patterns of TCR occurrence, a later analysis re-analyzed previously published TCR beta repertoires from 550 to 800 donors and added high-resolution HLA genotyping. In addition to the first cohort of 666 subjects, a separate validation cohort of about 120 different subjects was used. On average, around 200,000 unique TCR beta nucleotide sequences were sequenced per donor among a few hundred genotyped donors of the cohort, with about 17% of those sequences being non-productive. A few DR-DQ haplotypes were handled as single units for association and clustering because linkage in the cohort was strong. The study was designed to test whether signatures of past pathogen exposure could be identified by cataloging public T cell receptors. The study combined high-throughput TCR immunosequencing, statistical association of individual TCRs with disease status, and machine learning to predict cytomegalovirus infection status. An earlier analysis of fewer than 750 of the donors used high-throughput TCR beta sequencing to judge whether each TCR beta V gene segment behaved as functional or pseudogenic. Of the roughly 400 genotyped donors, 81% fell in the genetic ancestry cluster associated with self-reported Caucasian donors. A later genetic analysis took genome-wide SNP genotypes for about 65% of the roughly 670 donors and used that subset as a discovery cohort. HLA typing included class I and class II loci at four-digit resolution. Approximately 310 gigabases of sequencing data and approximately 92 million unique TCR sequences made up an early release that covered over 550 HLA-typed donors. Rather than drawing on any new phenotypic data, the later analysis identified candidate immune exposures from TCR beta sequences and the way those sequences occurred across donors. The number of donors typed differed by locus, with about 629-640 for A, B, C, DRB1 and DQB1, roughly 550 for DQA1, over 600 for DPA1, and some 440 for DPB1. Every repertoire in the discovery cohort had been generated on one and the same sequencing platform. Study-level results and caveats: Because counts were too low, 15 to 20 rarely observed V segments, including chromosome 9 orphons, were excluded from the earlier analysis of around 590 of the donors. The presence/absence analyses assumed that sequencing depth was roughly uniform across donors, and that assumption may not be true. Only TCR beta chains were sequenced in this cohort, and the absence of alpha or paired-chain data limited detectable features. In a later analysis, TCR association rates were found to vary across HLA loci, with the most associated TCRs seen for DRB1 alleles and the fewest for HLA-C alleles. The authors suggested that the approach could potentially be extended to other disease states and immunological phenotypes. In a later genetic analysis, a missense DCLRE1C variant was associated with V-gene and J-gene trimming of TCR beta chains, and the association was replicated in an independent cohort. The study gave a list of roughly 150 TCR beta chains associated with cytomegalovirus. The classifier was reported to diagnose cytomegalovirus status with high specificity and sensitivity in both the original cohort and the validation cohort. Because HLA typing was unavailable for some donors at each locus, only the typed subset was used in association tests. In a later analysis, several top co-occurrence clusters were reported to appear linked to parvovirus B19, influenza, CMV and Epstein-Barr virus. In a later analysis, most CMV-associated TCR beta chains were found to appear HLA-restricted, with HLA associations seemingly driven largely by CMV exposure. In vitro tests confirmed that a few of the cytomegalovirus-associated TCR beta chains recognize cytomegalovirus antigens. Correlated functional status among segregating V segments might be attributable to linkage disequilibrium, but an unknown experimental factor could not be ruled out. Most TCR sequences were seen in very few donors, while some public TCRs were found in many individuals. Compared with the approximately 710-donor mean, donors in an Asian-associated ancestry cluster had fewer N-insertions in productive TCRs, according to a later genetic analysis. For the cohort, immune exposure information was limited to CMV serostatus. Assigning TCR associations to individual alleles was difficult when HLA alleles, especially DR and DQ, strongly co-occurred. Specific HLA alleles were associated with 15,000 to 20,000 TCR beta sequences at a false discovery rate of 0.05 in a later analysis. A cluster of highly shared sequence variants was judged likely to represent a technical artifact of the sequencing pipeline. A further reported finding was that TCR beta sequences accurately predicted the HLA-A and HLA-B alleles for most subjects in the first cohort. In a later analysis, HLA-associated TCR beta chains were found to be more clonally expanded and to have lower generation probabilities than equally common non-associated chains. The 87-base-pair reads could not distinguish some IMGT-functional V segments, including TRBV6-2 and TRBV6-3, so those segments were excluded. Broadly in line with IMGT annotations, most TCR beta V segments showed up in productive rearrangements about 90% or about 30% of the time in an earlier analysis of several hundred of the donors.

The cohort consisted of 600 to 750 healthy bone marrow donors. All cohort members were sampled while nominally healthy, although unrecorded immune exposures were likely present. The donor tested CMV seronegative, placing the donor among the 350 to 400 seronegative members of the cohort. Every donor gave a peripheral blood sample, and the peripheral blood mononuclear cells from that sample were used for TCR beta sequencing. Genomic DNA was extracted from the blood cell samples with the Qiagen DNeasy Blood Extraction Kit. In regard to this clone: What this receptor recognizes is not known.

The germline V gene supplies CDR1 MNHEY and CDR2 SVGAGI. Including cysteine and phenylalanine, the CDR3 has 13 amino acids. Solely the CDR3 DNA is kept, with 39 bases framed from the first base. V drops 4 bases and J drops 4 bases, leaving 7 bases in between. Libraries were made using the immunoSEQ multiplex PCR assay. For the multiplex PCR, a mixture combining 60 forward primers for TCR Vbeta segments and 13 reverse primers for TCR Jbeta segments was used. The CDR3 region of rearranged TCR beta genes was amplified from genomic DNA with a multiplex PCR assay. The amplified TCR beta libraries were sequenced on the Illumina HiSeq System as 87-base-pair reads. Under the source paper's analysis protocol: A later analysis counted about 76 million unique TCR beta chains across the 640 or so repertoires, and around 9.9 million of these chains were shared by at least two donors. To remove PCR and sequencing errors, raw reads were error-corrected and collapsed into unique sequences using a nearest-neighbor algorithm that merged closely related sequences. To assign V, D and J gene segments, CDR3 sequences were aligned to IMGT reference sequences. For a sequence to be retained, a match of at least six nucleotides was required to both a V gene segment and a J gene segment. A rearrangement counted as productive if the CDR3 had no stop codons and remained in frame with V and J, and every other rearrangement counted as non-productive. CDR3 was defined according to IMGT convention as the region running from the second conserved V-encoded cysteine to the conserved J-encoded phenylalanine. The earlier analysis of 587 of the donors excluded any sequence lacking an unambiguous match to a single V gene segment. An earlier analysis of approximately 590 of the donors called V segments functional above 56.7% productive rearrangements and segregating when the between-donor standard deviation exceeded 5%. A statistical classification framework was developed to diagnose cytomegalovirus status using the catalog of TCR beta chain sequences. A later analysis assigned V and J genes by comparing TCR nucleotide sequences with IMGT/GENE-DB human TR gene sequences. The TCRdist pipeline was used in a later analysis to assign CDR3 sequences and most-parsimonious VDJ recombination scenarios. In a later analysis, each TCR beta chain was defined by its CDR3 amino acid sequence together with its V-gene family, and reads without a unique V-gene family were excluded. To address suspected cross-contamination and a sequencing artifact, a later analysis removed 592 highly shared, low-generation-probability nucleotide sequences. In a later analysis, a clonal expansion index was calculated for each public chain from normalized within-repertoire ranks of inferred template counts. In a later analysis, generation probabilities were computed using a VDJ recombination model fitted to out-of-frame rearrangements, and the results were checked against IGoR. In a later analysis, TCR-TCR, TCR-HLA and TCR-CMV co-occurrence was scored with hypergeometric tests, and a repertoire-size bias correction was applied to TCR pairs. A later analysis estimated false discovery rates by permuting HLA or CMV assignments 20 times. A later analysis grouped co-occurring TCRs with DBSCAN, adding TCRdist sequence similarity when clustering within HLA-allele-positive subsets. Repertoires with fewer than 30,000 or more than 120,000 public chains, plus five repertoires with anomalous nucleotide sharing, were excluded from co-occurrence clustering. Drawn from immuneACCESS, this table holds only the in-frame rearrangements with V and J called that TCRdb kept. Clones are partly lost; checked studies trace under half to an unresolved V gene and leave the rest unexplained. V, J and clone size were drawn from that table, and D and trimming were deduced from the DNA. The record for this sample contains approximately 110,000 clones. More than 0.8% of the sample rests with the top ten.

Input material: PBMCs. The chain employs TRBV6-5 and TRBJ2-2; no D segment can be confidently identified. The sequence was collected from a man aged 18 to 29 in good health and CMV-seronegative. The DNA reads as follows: TGTGCCAGCAGTTCATCCGGCACCGGGGAGCTGTTTTTT. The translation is CASSSSGTGELFF.